Listed below are T cell receptor beta chains from one sample, sequenced in a study of high-grade serous ovarian cancer treatment subgroups. Repertoires were generated with immunoSEQ multiplex PCR, while TCRdb's copy carries only in-frame clones and drops some. The profile shows about 36,000 clones, 79% of them singletons. Material: tumor tissue. These receptors came from a human donor with high-grade serous ovarian cancer. CDR3s include the opening cysteine and the closing phenylalanine or tryptophan. A D gene is named only where the DNA matches it firmly. Expanded clones get a size class; other rows say once, few or many, or leave the size out.

D gene,clone size,J gene,V gene,CDR3 DNA,CDR3 protein
-,once,TRBJ1-4,TRBV18,TGTGCCAGCTCACCACGCGGACGGGTGGAGGAAAAACTGTTTTTT,CASSPRGRVEEKLFF
TRBD1,-,TRBJ1-5,TRBV6-1,TGTGCCAGCAGTGAAAGGTTTGTGACAGGGGGCTTTCGCGGCAATCAGCCCCAGCATTTT,CASSERFVTGGFRGNQPQHF
TRBD1,-,TRBJ1-1,TRBV15,TGTGCCACCTTAACCGAAGGACAGGCGAACACTGAAGCTTTCTTT,CATLTEGQANTEAFF
-,-,TRBJ1-2,TRBV21-1,TGTGCCAGCAACTGGGACAGGACTAACTATGGCTACACCTTC,CASNWDRTNYGYTF
-,-,TRBJ2-1,TRBV5-6,TGTGCCAGCAGCTTAGGGTCAAGGGGCTACAATGAGCAGTTCTTC,CASSLGSRGYNEQFF
TRBD1,-,TRBJ2-1,TRBV11-3,TGTGCCAGCAGCTTAGATGGGACAGGGGGTTTTAGGAATGAGCAGTTCTTC,CASSLDGTGGFRNEQFF
-,once,TRBJ2-1,TRBV29-1,TGCAGCTTCACACCAACACTCAATGAGCAGTTCTTC,CSFTPTLNEQFF
-,-,TRBJ2-1,TRBV10-3,TGTGCCATCAGTGAACCGCGGCTTTACAATGAGCAGTTCTTC,CAISEPRLYNEQFF
-,-,TRBJ1-1,TRBV7-3,TGTGCCAGCAGCTTTCAGGGGATGCGAGACACTGAAGCTTTCTTT,CASSFQGMRDTEAFF
TRBD1,-,TRBJ2-7,TRBV29-1,TGCAGCGTTATCCCGGGACAGGGCCCCACCTACGAGCAGTACTTC,CSVIPGQGPTYEQYF
-,-,TRBJ2-3,TRBV7-9,TGTGCCAGCAGCTTAGCGCACGGCGAGGCGAATACGCAGTATTTT,CASSLAHGEANTQYF
TRBD2,few,TRBJ2-2,TRBV5-8,TGTGCCAGCAGCTTCGAGGAGGGAGGGCCTGTCGGGGAGCTGTTTTTT,CASSFEEGGPVGELFF
TRBD2,-,TRBJ2-5,TRBV29-1,TGCAGCGTTGCGCGCCATGGACTAGCGGGAGGGCAGAGTCAAGAGACCCAGTACTTC,CSVARHGLAGGQSQETQYF
TRBD2,-,TRBJ2-1,TRBV7-2,TGTGCCGGCACCGGGGGGGGCGGAACGAACTACAATGAGCAGTTCTTC,CAGTGGGGTNYNEQFF
-,-,TRBJ2-7,TRBV29-1,TGCAGCGTTCAGGAAGGCGAGCAGTACTTC,CSVQEGEQYF
TRBD2,-,TRBJ2-2,TRBV27,TGTGCCAGCGCAATACCGCCGAGGGGAACTAGCGGGAGGTTCAGTCCCGGGGAGCTGTTTTTT,CASAIPPRGTSGRFSPGELFF
-,-,TRBJ2-7,TRBV28,TGTGCCAGTCTCGGAGGTCCCCTAGCGAAACTTTCCTACGAGCAGTACTTC,CASLGGPLAKLSYEQYF
-,-,TRBJ1-1,TRBV7-2,TGTGCCAGCAGCTTCCGTAGGAGGAACACTGAAGCTTTCTTT,CASSFRRRNTEAFF
TRBD2,-,TRBJ2-7,TRBV6-5,TGTGCCAGCAGTCTAGCGGAGGCCTACGAGCAGTACTTC,CASSLAEAYEQYF
-,-,TRBJ2-3,TRBV2,TGTGCCAGCAGGAGGGCAGGGGGCACAGATACGCAGTATTTT,CASRRAGGTDTQYF
-,-,TRBJ2-1,TRBV19,TGTGCCAGTAGTATAGGGACCAGGGGTGGGAGGGATGAGCAGTTCTTC,CASSIGTRGGRDEQFF
TRBD1,-,TRBJ1-2,TRBV6-5,TGTGCCAGCAGACGCTCCAGGACAGGGCTCTATGGCTACACCTTC,CASRRSRTGLYGYTF
-,-,TRBJ1-1,TRBV11-1,TGTGCCAGCAGCTTAGGGAACGCTGAAGCTTTCTTT,CASSLGNAEAFF
-,few,TRBJ1-5,TRBV10-2,TGCGCCAGCACCCCGACAGACAATCAGCCCCAGCATTTT,CASTPTDNQPQHF
TRBD2,-,TRBJ2-5,TRBV30,TGTGCCTGGAGGCCGGGACTAGCGACAGAGACCCAGTACTTC,CAWRPGLATETQYF
TRBD2,-,TRBJ2-3,TRBV28,TGTGCCAGTGGAAAGGGAGGGCCCGTAGATACGCAGTATTTT,CASGKGGPVDTQYF